This entry concerns a single T cell receptor (beta chain). Its antigen is undetermined. Each molecule of TCR cDNA was tagged with one unique molecular identifier. TCRdb reprocessed the 5' RACE reads via MiXCR and lists one record per CDR3 protein. Among approximately 10,000 distinct CDR3 sequences, 20% to 25% were seen once, and the ten largest hold 3% to 4.5%. Time point of the sample: blood at routine non-recurrence follow-up after resection. The data derive from a study of spatial heterogeneity in lung cancer. Study context: Taken at a median of around 22 months after resection, follow-up PBMC samples underwent sequencing when available.

Study conclusions and caveats: Ubiquitous expanded tumor TCRs were observed in blood more at resection than follow-up.

Sequenced material: PBMCs, taken at follow-up. The receptor comes from a female donor with early-stage non-small cell lung cancer.

The CDR3 nucleotides read TGTGCCAGCAGAGATCTTAATCAGCCCCAGCATTTT. Its translation: CASRDLNQPQHF. This sequence joins TRBV6-2 or TRBV6-3 and TRBJ1-5; D gene uncertain. This CDR3 contains 12 residues. Germline V lookup: CDR1 MNHEY, CDR2 SVGEGT. Deletions cut 6 bases from V and 4 bases from J, with 7 bases between.